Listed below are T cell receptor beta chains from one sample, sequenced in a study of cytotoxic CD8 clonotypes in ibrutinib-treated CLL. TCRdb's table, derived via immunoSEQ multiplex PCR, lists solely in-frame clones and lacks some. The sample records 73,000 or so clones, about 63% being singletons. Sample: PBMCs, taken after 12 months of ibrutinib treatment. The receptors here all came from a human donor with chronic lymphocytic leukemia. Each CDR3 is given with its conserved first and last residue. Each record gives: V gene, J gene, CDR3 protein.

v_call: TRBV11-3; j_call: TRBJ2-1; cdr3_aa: CASSLDGQLNEQFF
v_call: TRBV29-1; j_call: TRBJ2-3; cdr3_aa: CSVVGVITDTQYF
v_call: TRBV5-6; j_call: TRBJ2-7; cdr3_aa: CASSLGGGSYEQYF
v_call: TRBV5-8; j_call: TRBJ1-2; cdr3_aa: CASSFPGGTGALVYGYTF
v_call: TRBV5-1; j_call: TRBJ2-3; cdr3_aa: CASSSGLAGRQDTQYF
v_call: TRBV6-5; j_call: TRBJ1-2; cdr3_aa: CASSPLGYGYTF
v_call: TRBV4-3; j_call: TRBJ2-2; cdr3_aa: CASSQSGLVQNTGELFF
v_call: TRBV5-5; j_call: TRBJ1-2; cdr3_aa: CASSLFSGQGAIVYTF
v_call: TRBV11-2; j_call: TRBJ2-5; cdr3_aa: CASSLDSGGRETQYF
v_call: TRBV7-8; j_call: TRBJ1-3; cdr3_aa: CASSLTGPPGNTIYF
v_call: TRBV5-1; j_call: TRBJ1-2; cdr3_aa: CASSKGGLSRGYTF
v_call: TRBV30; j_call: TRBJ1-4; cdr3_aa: CAWTNVPRGEKLFF
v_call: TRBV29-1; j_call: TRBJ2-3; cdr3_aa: CSVKLLAKDTQYF
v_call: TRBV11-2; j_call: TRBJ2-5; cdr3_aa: CASSLGARGLETQYF
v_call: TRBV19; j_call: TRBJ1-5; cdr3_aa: CASSIGGGQPQHF
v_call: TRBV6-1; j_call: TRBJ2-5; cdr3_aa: CASSGQGNTKTQYF
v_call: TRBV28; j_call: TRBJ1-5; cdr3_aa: CASSSRGQGVMSNQPQHF
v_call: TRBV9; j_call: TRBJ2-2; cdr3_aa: CASSSRVNTGELFF